This TCR beta chain was recorded in a study of blood T cells in healthy people across ages. For this clonotype: The antigen remains unidentified.

Findings and caveats of the study: More naive CD4+ cells and higher diversity were found in long-lived than in aged donors. Diversity of TCR beta correlated strongly with naive T cell percentage.

Through a sample-barcoded 5' primer and a J-beta primer mix, a second PCR was run for 7 to 11 cycles. From the 5' RACE reads, TCRdb called clonotypes with MiXCR, one entry per CDR3 protein. The table includes roughly 560,000 distinct CDR3 sequences, 24% detected once. These data also formed part of another study, on T cells of mothers and their children. That report adds: Mothers gave over 9 million TCR beta CDR3 reads each, and children around 2.9 million each.

Sequenced sample: blood. This sequence was found in a boy aged 5-17 years in good health.

The chain's CDR3 is CASPEDRTLGGNEQFF. The DNA for the CDR3 is TGTGCCAGTCCAGAGGACAGGACCCTAGGGGGCAATGAGCAGTTCTTC. This chain connects TRBV28 to TRBJ2-1; 7 bases align to TRBD1. The germline CDR1 and CDR2 sequences are MDHEN and SYDVKM. V gave up 9 bases and J gave up 6 bases; unmatched junction bases: 17. The CDR3 has 16 residues.